The 25 T cell receptor beta chains presented below share a single source sample, sequenced in a study of regulatory T cells. Findings of the study overall: In CD3G-deficient patients, conventional CD4+ T cells were enriched for hydrophobic CDR3 residues at positions 6 and 7.

The primer mix had 52 TRBV and 13 TRBJ primers. Method: immunoSEQ multiplex PCR; TCRdb's copy keeps in-frame clones and lacks some. The sample consists of about 17,000 clones, roughly 84% of them appearing once. Antigens of these TCRs are unknown. What was sequenced was conventional CD4+ T cells sorted from blood. Receptor source: a person aged 25-39 years with CD3G deficiency.

The V gene is TRBV30, the J gene TRBJ2-6; tentatively, D is TRBD1 (5 bases). V was cut by 0 bases and J by 0 bases, with 18 bases left in between. This CDR3 spans 19 amino acids. CDR1 GTSNPN and CDR2 SVGIG come from the germline V gene (reference sequence). CDR3: CAWSVAVRRTFSGANVLTF. CDR3 in DNA: TGTGCCTGGAGTGTAGCAGTAAGACGGACATTCTCTGGGGCCAACGTCCTGACTTTC.

The rearrangement joins TRBV11-2 to TRBJ1-6; a weak D match, TRBD1 (6 bases). Germline CDR1 reads SGHAT; CDR2 reads FQNNGV. This CDR3 has 14 residues. V shed 5 bases and J shed 9 bases, with 14 bases lying between them. The CDR3 DNA reads TGTGCCAGCAGCCAGGGGACCTTCGGTTCACCCCTCCACTTT. Translation: CASSQGTFGSPLHF.

This clone was detected a few times. Compared with germline, one end of the junction differs, possibly owing to a read error. V is TRBV6-1 and J is TRBJ2-1; TRBD1 agrees at 11 bases. Germline loops: CDR1 MNHNS, CDR2 SASEGT. The CDR3 extends over 15 amino acids. The CDR3, as DNA: TGTGCCAGCAGCGAAGGAGGGACAGGGGGCAATGAGCAGTTCTTC. It yields the protein CASSEGGTGGNEQFF.

The rearrangement joins TRBV7-2 to TRBJ1-6; 8 bases agree with TRBD1. Looked up from germline, CDR1 is SGHTA and CDR2 is FQGNSA. V lost 5 bases, J lost 11 bases, and 5 bases stayed unmatched. The CDR3 consists of 13 residues. The CDR3 region is CASSRGQAAPLHF. CDR3 nucleotide sequence: TGTGCCAGCAGCCGGGGACAGGCTGCACCCCTCCACTTT.

The chain recombines TRBV28 with TRBJ2-7, with 10 bases matching TRBD1. Germline V gives CDR1 MDHEN, CDR2 SYDVKM. CDR3 length equals 15 residues. Trimming removed 1 base from V and 5 bases from J; junction bases left unmatched: 5. The CDR3 is CASSLFGTGAHEQYF. CDR3 sequence (DNA): TGTGCCAGCAGTTTATTCGGGACAGGGGCCCACGAGCAGTACTTC.

The chain recombines TRBV28 with TRBJ1-2, with a possible D match to TRBD1 (5 bases). CDR1 is MDHEN, CDR2 SYDVKM, per germline. Trimming removed 7 bases at V and 7 bases at J, with 13 bases between. The CDR3 covers 12 residues. The CDR3 DNA reads TGTGCCAGCAAGGGACCGGCGGGTGGCTACACCTTC. Its protein product is CASKGPAGGYTF.

The table lists this clone with a few counts. This chain connects TRBV7-2 to TRBJ1-1; 7 bases align to TRBD1. Germline CDR1 and CDR2: SGHTA and FQGNSA. The CDR3 extends over 14 amino acids. J was trimmed by 5 bases and V by 5 bases; bases with no gene match: 8. Written as DNA, the CDR3 is TGTGCCAGCAGCCTCCGGGACAGAAGGACTGAAGCTTTCTTT. The encoded protein is CASSLRDRRTEAFF.

The chain combines TRBV7-9 with TRBJ2-7; D ambiguous. The CDR3 consists of 13 residues. With 5 bases removed from V and 5 bases from J, the gap between germline ends came to 13 bases. Germline loops: CDR1 SEHNR, CDR2 FQNEAQ (reference sequence). Here the CDR3 DNA reads TGTGCCAGCAGCCTCAATCCCGAACACGAGCAGTACTTC. Protein sequence: CASSLNPEHEQYF.

This chain uses TRBV28 with TRBJ1-1; D not certain. This CDR3 comprises 12 residues. Germline-derived CDR1 and CDR2 are MDHEN and SYDVKM. V lost 5 bases and J 7 bases, leaving 11 bases between the germline ends. The CDR3 DNA reads as TGTGCCAGCAGTCCGCTGGACGGTGAAGCTTTCTTT. Translating it yields CASSPLDGEAFF.

This sequence joins TRBV6-1 and TRBJ1-5, with D possibly being TRBD1 (6 bases). Looked up from germline, CDR1 is MNHNS and CDR2 is SASEGT. This CDR3 is built from 13 residues. Trimming pared 4 bases from V and 5 bases from J, leaving 9 bases between. The CDR3 is CASSVNRDQPQHF. CDR3 DNA: TGTGCCAGCAGTGTTAACAGGGATCAGCCCCAGCATTTT.

This chain links TRBV11-2 with TRBJ2-5; TRBD1 matches at 8 bases. The closer fit of TRBJ2-7 to the DNA end suggests the J call may be wrong. CDR1 SGHAT and CDR2 FQNNGV come from the germline V gene. CDR3 size: 15 residues. The CDR3 DNA reads TGTGCCAGCAGCCCCAGATCACAGGGGGGTTACGAGCAGTACTTC. Translation gives CASSPRSQGGYEQYF.

This clone has just one count. This chain connects TRBV28 to TRBJ1-4; weak D call: TRBD1 (6 bases). Germline V gives CDR1 MDHEN, CDR2 SYDVKM. The CDR3 runs to 17 residues. Trimming took off 5 bases at V and 7 bases at J, with 23 bases between the two ends. DNA for the CDR3: TGTGCCAGCAGTAGAGGAGGGGGGAGGTCGCTGAGTGAAAAACTGTTTTTT. Translation gives CASSRGGGRSLSEKLFF.

The V gene is TRBV6-1, the J gene TRBJ2-7; TRBD2 matches 7 bases. The CDR3 runs 13 residues. CDR1 is MNHNS and CDR2 is SASEGT in the germline V gene. Losses at the gene ends were 6 bases for V and 1 base for J; bases not matched to a gene: 3. CDR3 in amino acids: CASRQAGSYEQYF. The CDR3 bases are TGTGCCAGCAGGCAAGCGGGGTCCTACGAGCAGTACTTC.

This chain joins TRBV19 and TRBJ1-1, with 8 bases aligning to TRBD1. Germline lookup yields CDR1 LNHDA and CDR2 SQIVND (reference sequence). The CDR3 length is 13 residues. Trimming at V came to 3 bases and at J to 7 bases, leaving 4 bases not matched to a gene. CDR3 loop: CASSILTGGEAFF. CDR3 nucleotides: TGTGCCAGTAGTATCCTCACAGGGGGTGAAGCTTTCTTT. Using reference TRBV19 and TRBJ1-1 for the parts outside the CDR3, the full variable domain is DGGITQSPKYLFRKEGQNVTLSCEQNLNHDAMYWYRQDPGQGLRLIYYSQIVNDFQKGDIAEGYSVSREKKESFPLTVTSAQKNPTAFYLCASSILTGGEAFFGQGTRLTVV.

A few counts support this clone. The J gene is TRBJ2-5, the V gene TRBV28; possible D gene TRBD1, 6 bases. The V end lost 3 bases, the J end lost 9 bases, and 17 bases lay between the germline ends. CDR1 MDHEN and CDR2 SYDVKM come from the germline V gene. The CDR3 runs to 14 residues. CDR3 sequence (DNA): TGTGCCAGCAGTTTGTACAGGGTAGAGCAGGCCCAGTACTTC. Protein sequence: CASSLYRVEQAQYF.

The chain has TRBV19 and TRBJ1-5; tentative D call: TRBD1 (6 bases). The V end was cut by 3 bases, the J end by 3 bases, with 15 bases between. CDR3 length: 16 amino acids. Germline-derived CDR1 and CDR2 are LNHDA and SQIVND (reference sequence). CDR3 sequence reads: CASSIGGRGFNQPQHF. CDR3 in DNA: TGTGCCAGTAGTATTGGGGGCCGGGGCTTCAATCAGCCCCAGCATTTT.

V is TRBV11-1 and J is TRBJ2-1; maybe TRBD1 (6 bases). Deletions cut 5 bases from V and 10 bases from J, with 12 bases between. The CDR3 is made up of 12 amino acids. The germline V gene encodes CDR1 SGHAT and CDR2 FQDESV (reference sequence). In DNA form, the CDR3 reads TGTGCCAGCAGCCCACGGACAGACGAGCAGTTCTTC. Translating it yields CASSPRTDEQFF.

The chain carries TRBV5-1 and TRBJ2-2; TRBD2 matches at 14 bases. The CDR3 runs to 15 residues. CDR1 is SGHRS and CDR2 is YFSETQ in the germline V gene. V shed 4 bases and J 10 bases; nucleotides not matched to a gene: 6. CDR3 nucleotides: TGCGCCAGCAGCACGGGACTAGCGGGAGCGCAGGAGCTGTTTTTT. This translates into CASSTGLAGAQELFF.

The chain carries TRBV4-2 and TRBJ1-1; unclear D gene. This CDR3 comprises 14 residues. Looked up from germline, CDR1 is LGHNA and CDR2 is YNFKEQ. Trimming took off 0 bases at V and 2 bases at J, with 7 bases between the two ends. For the CDR3, the DNA is TGTGCCAGCAGCCAAGAGCGGAAAAACACTGAAGCTTTCTTT. It translates to CASSQERKNTEAFF.

The chain combines TRBV6-6 with TRBJ2-3; D unclear. The V end lost 4 bases, the J end lost 3 bases, and 2 bases lay between the germline ends. CDR1 and CDR2 (germline): MNHNY, SVGAGI (reference sequence). This CDR3 comprises 11 residues. The CDR3 here is CASSSTDTQYF. DNA of the CDR3: TGTGCCAGCAGTTCGACAGATACGCAGTATTTT.

J is TRBJ2-5 and V is TRBV7-8; 7 bases fit TRBD2. Germline V gene sequence: CDR1 SGHVS, CDR2 FQNEAQ. Trimming removed 1 base from V and 0 bases from J; junction bases left unmatched: 5. This CDR3 has 16 residues. The CDR3 nucleotides read TGTGCCAGCAGCTTAGGGGCCGGGAGGAACCAAGAGACCCAGTACTTC. It is translated as CASSLGAGRNQETQYF.

J is TRBJ1-2 and V is TRBV18, with D maybe TRBD1 (5 bases). Germline V lookup: CDR1 KGHSH, CDR2 LQKENI. The germline V and J ends were trimmed by 2 bases and 2 bases, with 15 bases remaining between them. There are 16 residues in the CDR3. The CDR3 loop is CASSPGLDRSNYGYTF. The CDR3 region has the DNA TGTGCCAGCTCACCAGGTCTTGACAGATCCAACTATGGCTACACCTTC. The full variable domain, its missing parts supplied by reference TRBV18 and TRBJ1-2, is NAGVMQNPRHLVRRRGQEARLRCSPMKGHSHVYWYRQLPEEGLKFMVYLQKENIIDESGMPKERFSAEFPKEGPSILRIQQVVRGDSAAYFCASSPGLDRSNYGYTFGSGTRLTVV.

The V call is TRBV10-3, the J call TRBJ2-5; D is undetermined. The J call is doubtful: the DNA matches TRBJ2-7 better. The germline gives CDR1 ENHRY, CDR2 SYGVKD. The CDR3 runs 13 residues. The CDR3 region is CAISAQTYGEQYF. CDR3 DNA: TGTGCCATCAGTGCCCAAACATACGGCGAGCAGTACTTC.

This clone was seen just once. The rearrangement joins TRBV5-1 to TRBJ1-2; TRBD1 matches 9 bases. Per the germline V gene, CDR1 is SGHRS and CDR2 is YFSETQ. V lost 4 bases, J lost 6 bases, and 13 bases stayed unmatched. The CDR3 runs to 16 residues. DNA of the CDR3: TGCGCCAGCAGCCCGGACCGGGGACAGGGAACGAATGGCTACACCTTC. Its protein product is CASSPDRGQGTNGYTF.

This clone was seen more than once but under ten times. The chain links TRBV28 to TRBJ1-2; TRBD1 matches at 11 bases. This CDR3 spans 16 amino acids. Germline loops: CDR1 MDHEN, CDR2 SYDVKM. V trimming: 5 bases; J trimming: 4 bases; junction bases outside the gene matches: 9. The CDR3 loop is CASSRTGGGRRYGYTF. DNA of the CDR3: TGTGCCAGCAGTCGGACAGGGGGCGGTCGTCGCTATGGCTACACCTTC.